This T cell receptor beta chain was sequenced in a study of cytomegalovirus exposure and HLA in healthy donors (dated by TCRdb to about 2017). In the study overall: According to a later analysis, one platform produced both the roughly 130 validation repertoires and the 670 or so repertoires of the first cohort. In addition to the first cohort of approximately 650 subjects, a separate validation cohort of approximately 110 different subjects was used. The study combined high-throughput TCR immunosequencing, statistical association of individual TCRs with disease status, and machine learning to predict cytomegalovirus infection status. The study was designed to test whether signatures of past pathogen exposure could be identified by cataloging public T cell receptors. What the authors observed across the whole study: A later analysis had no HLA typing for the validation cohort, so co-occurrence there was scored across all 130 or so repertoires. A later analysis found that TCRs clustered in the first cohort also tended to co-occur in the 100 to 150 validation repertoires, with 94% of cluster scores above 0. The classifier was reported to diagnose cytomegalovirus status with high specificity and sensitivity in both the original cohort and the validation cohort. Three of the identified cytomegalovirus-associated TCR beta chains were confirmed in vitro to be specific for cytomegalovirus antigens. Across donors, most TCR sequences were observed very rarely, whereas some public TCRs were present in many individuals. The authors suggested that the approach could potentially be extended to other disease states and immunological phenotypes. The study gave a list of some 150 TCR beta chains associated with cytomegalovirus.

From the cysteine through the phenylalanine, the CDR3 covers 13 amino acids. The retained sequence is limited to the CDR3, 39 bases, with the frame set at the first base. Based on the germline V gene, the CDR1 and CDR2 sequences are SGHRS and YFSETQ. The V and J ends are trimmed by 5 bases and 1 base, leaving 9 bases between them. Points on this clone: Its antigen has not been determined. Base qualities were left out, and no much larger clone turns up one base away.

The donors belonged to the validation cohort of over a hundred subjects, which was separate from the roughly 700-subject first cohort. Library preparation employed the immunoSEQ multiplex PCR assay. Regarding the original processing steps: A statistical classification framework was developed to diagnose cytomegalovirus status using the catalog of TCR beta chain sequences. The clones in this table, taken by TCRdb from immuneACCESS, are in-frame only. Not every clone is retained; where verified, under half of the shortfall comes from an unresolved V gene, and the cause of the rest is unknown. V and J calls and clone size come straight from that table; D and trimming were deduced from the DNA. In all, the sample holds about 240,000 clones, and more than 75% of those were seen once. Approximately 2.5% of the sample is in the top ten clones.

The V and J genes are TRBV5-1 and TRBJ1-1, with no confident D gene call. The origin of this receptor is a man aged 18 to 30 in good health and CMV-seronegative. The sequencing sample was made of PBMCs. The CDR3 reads CASSRESNTEAFF. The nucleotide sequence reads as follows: TGCGCCAGCAGTCGGGAGTCGAACACTGAAGCTTTCTTT.